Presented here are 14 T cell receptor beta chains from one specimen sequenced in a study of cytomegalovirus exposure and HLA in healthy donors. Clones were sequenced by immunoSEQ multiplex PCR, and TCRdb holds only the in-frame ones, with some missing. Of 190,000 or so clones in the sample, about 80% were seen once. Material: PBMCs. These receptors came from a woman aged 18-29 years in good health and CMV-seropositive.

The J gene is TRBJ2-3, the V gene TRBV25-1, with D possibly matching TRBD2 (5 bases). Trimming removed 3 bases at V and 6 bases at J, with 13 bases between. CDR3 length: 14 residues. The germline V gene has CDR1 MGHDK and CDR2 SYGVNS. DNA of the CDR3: TGTGCCAGCAGTGATGCTCGGGGAATGGATACGCAGTATTTT. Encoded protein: CASSDARGMDTQYF. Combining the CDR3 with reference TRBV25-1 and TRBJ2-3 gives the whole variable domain EADIYQTPRYLVIGTGKKITLECSQTMGHDKMYWYQQDPGMELHLIHYSYGVNSTEKGDLSSESTVSRIRTEHFPLTLESARPSHTSQYLCASSDARGMDTQYFGPGTRLTVL.

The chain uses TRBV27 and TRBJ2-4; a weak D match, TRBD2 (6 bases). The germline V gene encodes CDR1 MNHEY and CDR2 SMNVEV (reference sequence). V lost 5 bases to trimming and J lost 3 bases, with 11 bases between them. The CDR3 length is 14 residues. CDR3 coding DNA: TGTGCCAGCAGTCTTTTGGGAGGCAAAAACATTCAGTACTTC. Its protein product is CASSLLGGKNIQYF.

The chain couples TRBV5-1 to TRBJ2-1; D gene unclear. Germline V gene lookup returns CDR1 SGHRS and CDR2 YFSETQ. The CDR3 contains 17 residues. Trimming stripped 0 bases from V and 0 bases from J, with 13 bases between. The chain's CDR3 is CASSLASRTSSYNEQFF. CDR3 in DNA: TGCGCCAGCAGCTTGGCCTCTCGAACGAGCTCCTACAATGAGCAGTTCTTC.

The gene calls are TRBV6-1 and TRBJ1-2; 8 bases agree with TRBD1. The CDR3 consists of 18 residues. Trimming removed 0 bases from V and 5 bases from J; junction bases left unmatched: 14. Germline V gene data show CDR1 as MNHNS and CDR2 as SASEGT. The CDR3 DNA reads TGTGCCAGCAGTGAAGCCCGGACAGGGAGGGTGAGGGGTTATGGCTACACCTTC. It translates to CASSEARTGRVRGYGYTF.

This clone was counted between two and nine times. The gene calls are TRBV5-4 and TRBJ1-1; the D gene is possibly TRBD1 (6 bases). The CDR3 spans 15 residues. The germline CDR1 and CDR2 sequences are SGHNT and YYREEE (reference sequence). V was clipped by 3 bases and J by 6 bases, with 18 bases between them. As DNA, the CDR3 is TGTGCCAGCAGCTGGGGCCGGGGGGCTGGCGCTGAAGCTTTCTTT. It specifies CASSWGRGAGAEAFF. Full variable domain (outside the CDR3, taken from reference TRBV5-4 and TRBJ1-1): ETGVTQSPTHLIKTRGQQVTLRCSSQSGHNTVSWYQQALGQGPQFIFQYYREEENGRGNFPPRFSGLQFPNYSSELNVNALELDDSALYLCASSWGRGAGAEAFFGQGTRLTVV.

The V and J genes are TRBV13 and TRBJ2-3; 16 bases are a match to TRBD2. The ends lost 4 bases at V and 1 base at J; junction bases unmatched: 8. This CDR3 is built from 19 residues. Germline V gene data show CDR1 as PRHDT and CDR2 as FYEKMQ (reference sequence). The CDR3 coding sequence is TGTGCCAGCAGCTCCCGGGGGACTAGCGGGGGGGCCGGCACAGATACGCAGTATTTT. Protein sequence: CASSSRGTSGGAGTDTQYF.

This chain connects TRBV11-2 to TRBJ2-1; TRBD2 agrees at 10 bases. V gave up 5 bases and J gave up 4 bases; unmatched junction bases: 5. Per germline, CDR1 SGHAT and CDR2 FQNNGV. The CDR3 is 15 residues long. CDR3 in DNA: TGTGCCAGCAGCAAACTAGCGGGGAAATACAATGAGCAGTTCTTC. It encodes CASSKLAGKYNEQFF.

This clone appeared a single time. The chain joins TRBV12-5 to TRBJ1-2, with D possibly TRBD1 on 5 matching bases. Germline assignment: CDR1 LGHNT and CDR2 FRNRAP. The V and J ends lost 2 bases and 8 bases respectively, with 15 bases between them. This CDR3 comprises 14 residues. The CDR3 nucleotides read TGTGCTAGTGGTTTGACCCAGGCCCGGGGGGGCTACACCTTC. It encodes CASGLTQARGGYTF.

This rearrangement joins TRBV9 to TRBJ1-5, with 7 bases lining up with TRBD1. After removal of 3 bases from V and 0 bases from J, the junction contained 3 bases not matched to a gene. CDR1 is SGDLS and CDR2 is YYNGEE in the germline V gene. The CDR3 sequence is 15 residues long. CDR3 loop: CASSADRASNQPQHF. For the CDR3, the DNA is TGTGCCAGCAGCGCCGACAGGGCTAGCAATCAGCCCCAGCATTTT.

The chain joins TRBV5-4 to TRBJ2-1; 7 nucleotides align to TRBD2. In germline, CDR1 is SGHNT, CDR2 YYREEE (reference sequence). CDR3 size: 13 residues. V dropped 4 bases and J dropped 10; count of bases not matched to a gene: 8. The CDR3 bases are TGTGCCAGCAGCCCCTGGACTAGTTACGAGCAGTTCTTC. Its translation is CASSPWTSYEQFF.

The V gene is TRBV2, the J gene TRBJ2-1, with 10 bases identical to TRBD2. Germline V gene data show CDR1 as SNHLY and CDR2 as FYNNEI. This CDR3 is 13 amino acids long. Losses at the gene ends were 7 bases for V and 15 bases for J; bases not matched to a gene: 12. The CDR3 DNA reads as TGTGCCAGCACAGGGCTAGCGGGGGTCGATCGGTTCTTC. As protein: CASTGLAGVDRFF. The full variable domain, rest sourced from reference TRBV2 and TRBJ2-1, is EPEVTQTPSHQVTQMGQEVILRCVPISNHLYFYWYRQILGQKVEFLVSFYNNEISEKSEIFDDQFSVERPDGSNFTLKIRSTKLEDSAMYFCASTGLAGVDRFFGPGTRLTVL.

The CDR3, as DNA: TGTGCTAGTGGCCGTCAGATTCTAGCGGGGGGGCGAGGCAACACAGATACGCAGTATTTT. Its translation is CASGRQILAGGRGNTDTQYF. The gene calls are TRBV12-5 and TRBJ2-3; TRBD2 aligns across 12 bases. Trimming at V came to 6 bases and at J to 2 bases, leaving 18 bases not matched to a gene. This CDR3 has 20 residues. Per the germline V gene, CDR1 is LGHNT and CDR2 is FRNRAP.

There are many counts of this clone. The DNA of the CDR3 is TGTGCCAGCACTATAACCCCCAGGACCTACGAGCAGTACTTC. Protein sequence: CASTITPRTYEQYF. The chain links TRBV6-1 to TRBJ2-7; no clear D. CDR3 length: 14 amino acids. The germline gives CDR1 MNHNS, CDR2 SASEGT. V was shortened by 7 bases and J by 2 bases, with 15 bases between the two germline ends.

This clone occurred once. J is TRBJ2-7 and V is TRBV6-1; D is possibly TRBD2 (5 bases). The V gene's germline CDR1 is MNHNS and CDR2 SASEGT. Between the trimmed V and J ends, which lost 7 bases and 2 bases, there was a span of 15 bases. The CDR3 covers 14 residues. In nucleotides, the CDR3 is TGTGCCAGCAATTCAGCGGCGGGCACCTACGAGCAGTACTTC. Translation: CASNSAAGTYEQYF.